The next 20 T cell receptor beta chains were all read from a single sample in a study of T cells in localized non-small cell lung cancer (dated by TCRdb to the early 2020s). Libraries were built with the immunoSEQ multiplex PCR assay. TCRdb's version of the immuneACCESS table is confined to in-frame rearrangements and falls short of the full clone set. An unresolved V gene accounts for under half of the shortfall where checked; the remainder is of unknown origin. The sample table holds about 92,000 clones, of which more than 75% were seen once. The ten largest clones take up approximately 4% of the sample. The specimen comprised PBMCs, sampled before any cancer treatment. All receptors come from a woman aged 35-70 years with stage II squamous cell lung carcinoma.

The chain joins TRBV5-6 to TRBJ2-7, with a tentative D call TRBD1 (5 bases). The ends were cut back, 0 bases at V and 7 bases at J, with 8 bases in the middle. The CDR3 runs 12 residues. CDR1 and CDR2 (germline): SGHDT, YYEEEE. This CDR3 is CASSLGRGEQYF. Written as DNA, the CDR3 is TGTGCCAGCAGCTTGGGTAGGGGAGAGCAGTACTTC.

Here the CDR3 reads CASSLDPGAGELFF. As DNA, the CDR3 is TGTGCCAGCAGCTTGGACCCCGGGGCCGGGGAGCTGTTTTTT. This chain uses TRBV5-4 with TRBJ2-2; D possibly corresponds to TRBD2 (5 bases). Germline V gene sequence: CDR1 SGHNT, CDR2 YYREEE (reference sequence). The CDR3 spans 14 residues. The germline V and J ends were trimmed by 0 bases and 6 bases, with 9 bases remaining between them.

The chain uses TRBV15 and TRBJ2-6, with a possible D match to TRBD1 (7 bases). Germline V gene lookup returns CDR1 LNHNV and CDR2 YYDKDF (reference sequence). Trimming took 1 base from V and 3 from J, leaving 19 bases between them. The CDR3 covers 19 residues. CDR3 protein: CATSRGGQGGAFGANVLTF. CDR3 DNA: TGTGCCACCAGCAGAGGGGGCCAGGGGGGCGCATTTGGGGCCAACGTCCTGACTTTC.

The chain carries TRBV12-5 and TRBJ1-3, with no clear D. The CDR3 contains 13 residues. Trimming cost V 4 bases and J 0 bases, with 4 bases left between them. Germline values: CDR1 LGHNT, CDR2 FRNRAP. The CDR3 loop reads CASGYSSGNTIYF. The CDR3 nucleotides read TGTGCTAGTGGTTATAGCTCTGGAAACACCATATATTTT.

The CDR3, as DNA: TGTGCCAGTAGCCCGGACAGGGCCCCTCAGCCCCAGCATTTT. Residues: CASSPDRAPQPQHF. The V gene is TRBV19, the J gene TRBJ1-5; 8 bases align to TRBD1. Germline V gives CDR1 LNHDA, CDR2 SQIVND (reference sequence). The CDR3 sequence is 14 residues long. J lost 6 bases, V lost 6 bases, and 7 bases had no gene match.

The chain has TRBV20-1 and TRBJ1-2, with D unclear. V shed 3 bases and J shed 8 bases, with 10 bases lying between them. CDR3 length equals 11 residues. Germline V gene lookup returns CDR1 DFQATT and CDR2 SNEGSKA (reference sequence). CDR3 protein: CSASRLVGYTF. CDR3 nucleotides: TGCAGTGCTAGCCGACTGGTAGGCTACACCTTC.

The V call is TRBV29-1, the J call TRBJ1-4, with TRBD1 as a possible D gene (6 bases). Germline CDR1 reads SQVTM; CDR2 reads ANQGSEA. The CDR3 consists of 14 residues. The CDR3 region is CSVPAGANKEKLFF. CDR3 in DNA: TGCAGTGTCCCCGCGGGGGCCAACAAGGAAAAACTGTTTTTT.

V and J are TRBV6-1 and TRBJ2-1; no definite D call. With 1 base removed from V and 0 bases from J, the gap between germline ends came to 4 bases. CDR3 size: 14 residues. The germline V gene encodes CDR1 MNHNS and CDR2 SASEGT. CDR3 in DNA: TGTGCCAGCAGTGAAGGTCACTCCTACAATGAGCAGTTCTTC. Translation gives CASSEGHSYNEQFF.

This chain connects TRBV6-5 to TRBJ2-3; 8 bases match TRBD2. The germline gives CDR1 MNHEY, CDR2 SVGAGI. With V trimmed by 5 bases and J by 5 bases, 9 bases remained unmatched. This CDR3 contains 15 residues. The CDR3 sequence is CASSPGAGEGDTQYF. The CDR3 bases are TGTGCCAGCAGTCCTGGAGCGGGGGAAGGAGATACGCAGTATTTT.

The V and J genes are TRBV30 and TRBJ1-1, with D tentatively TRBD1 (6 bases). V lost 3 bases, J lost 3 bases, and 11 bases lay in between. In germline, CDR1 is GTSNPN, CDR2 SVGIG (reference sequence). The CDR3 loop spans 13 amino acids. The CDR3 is CAWRLGGDTEAFF. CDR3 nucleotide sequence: TGTGCCTGGAGGCTAGGGGGGGACACTGAAGCTTTCTTT.

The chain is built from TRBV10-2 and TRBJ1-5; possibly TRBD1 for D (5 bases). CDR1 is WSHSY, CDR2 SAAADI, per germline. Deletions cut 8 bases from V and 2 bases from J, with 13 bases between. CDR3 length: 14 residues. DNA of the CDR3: TGCGCCAGCGTCCCCTCGGGGGGCAATCAGCCCCAGCATTTT. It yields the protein CASVPSGGNQPQHF.

The CDR3 protein is CSVDARGETQYF. CDR3 nucleotide sequence: TGCAGCGTTGACGCCAGGGGGGAGACCCAGTACTTC. The chain employs TRBV29-1 and TRBJ2-5; TRBD1 matches at 7 bases. With 3 bases clipped from V and 5 bases from J, the junction kept 3 bases outside the gene matches. The CDR3 totals 12 residues. CDR1 SQVTM and CDR2 ANQGSEA come from the germline V gene.

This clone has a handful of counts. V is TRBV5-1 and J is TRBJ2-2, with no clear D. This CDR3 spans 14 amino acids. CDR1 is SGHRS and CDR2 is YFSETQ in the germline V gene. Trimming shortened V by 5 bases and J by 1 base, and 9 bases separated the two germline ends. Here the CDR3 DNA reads TGCGCCAGCAGTTCCGGTAGGAACACCGGGGAGCTGTTTTTT. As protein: CASSSGRNTGELFF.

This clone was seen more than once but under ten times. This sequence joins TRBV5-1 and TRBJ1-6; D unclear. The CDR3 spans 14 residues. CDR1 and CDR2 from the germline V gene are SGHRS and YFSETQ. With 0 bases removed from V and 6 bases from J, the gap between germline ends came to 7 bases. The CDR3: CASSLDGSNSPLHF. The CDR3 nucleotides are TGCGCCAGCAGCTTGGACGGTTCTAATTCACCCCTCCACTTT.

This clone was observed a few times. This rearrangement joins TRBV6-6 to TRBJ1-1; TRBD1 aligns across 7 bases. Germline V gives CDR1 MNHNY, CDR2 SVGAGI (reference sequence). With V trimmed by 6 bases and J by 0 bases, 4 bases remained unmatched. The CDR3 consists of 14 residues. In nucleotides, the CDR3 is TGTGCCAGCAGACCGGGACAGATGAACACTGAAGCTTTCTTT. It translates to CASRPGQMNTEAFF.

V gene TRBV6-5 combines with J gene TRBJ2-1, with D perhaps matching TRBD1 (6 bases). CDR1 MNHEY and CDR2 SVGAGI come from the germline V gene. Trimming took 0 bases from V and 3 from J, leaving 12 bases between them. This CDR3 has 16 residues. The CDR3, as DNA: TGTGCCAGCAGTTACTCAGGGACACGTTACTACAATGAGCAGTTCTTC. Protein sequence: CASSYSGTRYYNEQFF.

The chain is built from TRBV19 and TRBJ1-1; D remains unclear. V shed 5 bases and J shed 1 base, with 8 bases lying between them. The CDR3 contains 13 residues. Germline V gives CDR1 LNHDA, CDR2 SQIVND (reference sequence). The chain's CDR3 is CASSPTGNTEAFF. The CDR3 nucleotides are TGTGCCAGTAGTCCGACGGGGAACACTGAAGCTTTCTTT.

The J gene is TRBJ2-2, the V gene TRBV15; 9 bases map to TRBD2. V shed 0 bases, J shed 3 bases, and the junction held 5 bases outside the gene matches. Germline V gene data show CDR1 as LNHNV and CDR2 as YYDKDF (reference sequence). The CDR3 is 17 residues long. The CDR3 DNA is TGTGCCACCAGCAGAGAAGGCGGGGGGGCTCACACCGGGGAGCTGTTTTTT. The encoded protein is CATSREGGGAHTGELFF.

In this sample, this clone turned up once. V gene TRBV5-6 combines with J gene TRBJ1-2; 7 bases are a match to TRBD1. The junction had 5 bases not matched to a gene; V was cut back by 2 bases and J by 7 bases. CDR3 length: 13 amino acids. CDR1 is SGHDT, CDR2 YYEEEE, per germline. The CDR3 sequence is CASSLTGVGGYTF. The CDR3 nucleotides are TGTGCCAGCAGCTTAACAGGGGTGGGTGGCTACACCTTC.

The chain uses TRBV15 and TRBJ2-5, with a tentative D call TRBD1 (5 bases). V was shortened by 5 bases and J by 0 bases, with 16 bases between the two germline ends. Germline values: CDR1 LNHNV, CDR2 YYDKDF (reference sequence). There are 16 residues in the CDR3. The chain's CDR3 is CATSLDFRQYQETQYF. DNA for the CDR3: TGTGCCACCAGCTTAGACTTCAGACAGTACCAAGAGACCCAGTACTTC.